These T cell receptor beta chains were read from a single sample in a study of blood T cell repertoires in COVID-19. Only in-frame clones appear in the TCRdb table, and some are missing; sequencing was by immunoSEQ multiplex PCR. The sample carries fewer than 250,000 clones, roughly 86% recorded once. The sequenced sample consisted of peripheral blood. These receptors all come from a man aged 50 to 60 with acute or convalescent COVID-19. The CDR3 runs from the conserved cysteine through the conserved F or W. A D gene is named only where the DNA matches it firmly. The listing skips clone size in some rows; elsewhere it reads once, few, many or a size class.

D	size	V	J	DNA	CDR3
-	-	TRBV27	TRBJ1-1	TGTGCCAGCAGTTTAACGGGACACCGGAACACTGAAGCTTTCTTT	CASSLTGHRNTEAFF
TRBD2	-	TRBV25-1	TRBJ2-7	TGTGCCAGCAGTAGACTAGCGGGAGGAGTTGGGACTTTGTACGAGCAGTACTTC	CASSRLAGGVGTLYEQYF
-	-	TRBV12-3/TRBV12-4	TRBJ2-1	TGTGCCAGCAGTGCCGGGGAGTACAATGAGCAGTTCTTC	CASSAGEYNEQFF
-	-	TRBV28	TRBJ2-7	TGTGCCAGCAGCCGACAGACTTCCTACGAGCAGTACTTC	CASSRQTSYEQYF
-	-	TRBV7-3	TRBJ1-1	TGTGCCAGCAGCTTACAAGTAGTAAGGAACACTGAAGCTTTCTTT	CASSLQVVRNTEAFF
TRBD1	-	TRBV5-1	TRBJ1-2	TGCGCCAGCAGCCACGCGCAGGGGGACGGCTACACCTTC	CASSHAQGDGYTF
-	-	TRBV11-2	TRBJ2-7	TGTGCCAGCAGCTTAGATCAGGTTTCCTACGAGCAGTACTTC	CASSLDQVSYEQYF
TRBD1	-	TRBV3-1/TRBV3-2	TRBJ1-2	TGTGCCAGCAGCCGACGGACAGGGAACGATGGCTACACCTTC	CASSRRTGNDGYTF
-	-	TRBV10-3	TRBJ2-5	TGTGCCATCAGTGTATCGGCTCAGGGAGAGACCCAGTACTTC	CAISVSAQGETQYF
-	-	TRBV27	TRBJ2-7	TGTGCCAGTTCTCAGGGGCGAGCCTACGAGCAGTACTTC	CASSQGRAYEQYF
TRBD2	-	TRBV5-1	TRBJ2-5	TGCGCCAGCAGCTTGGGTGTTGCGGGAGGGCCTCGGGAGACCCAGTACTTC	CASSLGVAGGPRETQYF
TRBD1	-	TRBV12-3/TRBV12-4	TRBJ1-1	TGTGCCAGCAGATTGACAGGGACTGAAGCTTTCTTT	CASRLTGTEAFF
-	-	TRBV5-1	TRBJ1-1	TGCGCCAGCAGCTTGGCCCCTTGGGGGGGCACTGAAGCTTTCTTT	CASSLAPWGGTEAFF
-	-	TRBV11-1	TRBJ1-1	TGTGCCAGCAGCTTAGGGGTAACAGGTCGAAGGACTGAAGCTTTCTTT	CASSLGVTGRRTEAFF
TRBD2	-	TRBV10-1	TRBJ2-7	TGCGCCAGCAGTGACCAGGTACGGCGGGGGGCGGGCTACGAGCAGTACTTC	CASSDQVRRGAGYEQYF
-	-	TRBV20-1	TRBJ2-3	TGCAGTGCTAGTCGGGTGCGACTTGGCGGAAGCACAGATACGCAGTATTTT	CSASRVRLGGSTDTQYF
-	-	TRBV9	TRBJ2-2	TGTGCCAGCAGCGTAGGTTACGGGGAGCTGTTTTTT	CASSVGYGELFF
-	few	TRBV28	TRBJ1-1	TGTGCCAGCAGCTCCGGGAGAGAGATTGCTGAAGCTTTCTTT	CASSSGREIAEAFF
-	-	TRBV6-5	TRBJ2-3	TGTGCCACCACCCGAGACAGAGGACCTACAGATACGCAGTATTTT	CATTRDRGPTDTQYF
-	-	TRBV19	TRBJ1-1	TGTGCCAGTAGTATGTCAAGGGAGACTGAAGCTTTCTTT	CASSMSRETEAFF
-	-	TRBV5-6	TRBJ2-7	TGTGCCAGCAGCTTGGGACAGAACTACGAGCAGTACTTC	CASSLGQNYEQYF
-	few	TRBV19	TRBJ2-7	TGTGCCAGTAGTATAGATCGGGCGGGATTGGGCTACGAGCAGTACTTC	CASSIDRAGLGYEQYF
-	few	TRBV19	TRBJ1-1	TGTGCCAGTAGTCGGGTGAGGGATGGCACTGAAGCTTTCTTT	CASSRVRDGTEAFF
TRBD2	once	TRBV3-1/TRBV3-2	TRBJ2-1	TGTGCCAGCAGCCAAGCCGCTAGCGGGAGTGGTACTGAGCAGTTCTTC	CASSQAASGSGTEQFF
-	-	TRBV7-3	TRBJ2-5	TGTGCCAGCAGCTTAGTAAGTGAGGAGACCCAGTACTTC	CASSLVSEETQYF
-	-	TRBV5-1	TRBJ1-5	TGCGCCAGCAGCAGGGCGGGGGGCAATCAGCCCCAGCATTTT	CASSRAGGNQPQHF
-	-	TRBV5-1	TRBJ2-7	TGCGCCAGCAGCTTGGCCGTCACAGCCGCGGGGGAGCAGTACTTC	CASSLAVTAAGEQYF
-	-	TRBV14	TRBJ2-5	TGTGCCAGCAGTCCAAGGGGGAGAGAGACCCAGTACTTC	CASSPRGRETQYF
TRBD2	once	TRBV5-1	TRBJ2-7	TGCGCCAGCAGCTTGAGCGGGGAACCCTACGAGCAGTACTTC	CASSLSGEPYEQYF